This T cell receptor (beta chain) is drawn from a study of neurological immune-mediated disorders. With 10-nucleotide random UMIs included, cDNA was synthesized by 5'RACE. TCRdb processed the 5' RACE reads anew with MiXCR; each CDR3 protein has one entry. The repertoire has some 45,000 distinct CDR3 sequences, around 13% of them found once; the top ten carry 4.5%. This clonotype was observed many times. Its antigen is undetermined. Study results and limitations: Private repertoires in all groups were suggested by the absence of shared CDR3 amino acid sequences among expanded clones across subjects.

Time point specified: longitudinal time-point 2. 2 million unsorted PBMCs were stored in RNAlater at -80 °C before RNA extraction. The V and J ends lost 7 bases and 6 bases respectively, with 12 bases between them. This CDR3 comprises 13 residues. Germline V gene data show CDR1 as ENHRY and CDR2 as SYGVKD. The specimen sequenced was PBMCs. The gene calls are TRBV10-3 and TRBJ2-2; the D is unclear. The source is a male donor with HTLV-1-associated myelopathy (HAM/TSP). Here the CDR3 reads CAITSLAPGELFF. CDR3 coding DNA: TGTGCCATCACCTCATTAGCCCCCGGGGAGCTGTTTTTT.